A single sample gave rise to the 18 T cell receptor beta chains below, sequenced in a study of human T cells and chemical hapten exposure. Each CDR3 protein gets one entry after TCRdb re-called the RACE reads with MiXCR. Among some 300,000 distinct CDR3 sequences listed, approximately 5.8% were seen once. The time point was: pre-sensitization, week 0. Documented treatment: therapeutic diphenylcyclopropenone sensitization with weekly scalp DPC. The specimen comprised whole blood, sampled in connection with sensitization to the hapten diphenylcyclopropenone (DPC). All receptors come from a woman between 18 and 29 years old with alopecia areata. Some clones in this sample may be carry-over from other donors' samples.

This clonotype was counted many times. This rearrangement joins TRBV20-1 to TRBJ1-4; possible D gene TRBD1, 6 bases. CDR3 size: 12 residues. Germline assignment: CDR1 DFQATT and CDR2 SNEGSKA (reference sequence). The germline V and J ends were trimmed by 2 bases and 5 bases, with 6 bases remaining between them. The DNA of the CDR3 is TGCAGTGCTAGAAGGGGGAATGAAAAACTGTTTTTT. This sequence encodes CSARRGNEKLFF.

The chain uses TRBV7-3 and TRBJ2-1; TRBD2 matches 8 bases. V trimming: 1 base; J trimming: 8 bases; junction bases outside the gene matches: 7. The CDR3 loop spans 15 amino acids. Per the germline V gene, CDR1 is SGHTA and CDR2 is FQGTGA. The CDR3 coding sequence is TGTGCCAGCAGCTTAAGCGGGGGGCTCCTCTATGAGCAGTTCTTC. Translating gives CASSLSGGLLYEQFF. Drawing the rest from reference TRBV7-3 and TRBJ2-1, the complete variable domain is GAGVSQTPSNKVTEKGKYVELRCDPISGHTALYWYRQSLGQGPEFLIYFQGTGAADDSGLPNDRFFAVRPEGSVSTLKIQRTERGDSAVYLCASSLSGGLLYEQFFGPGTRLTVL.

The chain employs TRBV5-1 and TRBJ1-1; D not certain. Germline V CDR1 and CDR2: SGHRS, YFSETQ. Trimming pared 2 bases from V and 3 bases from J, leaving 5 bases between. The CDR3 is made up of 12 amino acids. The CDR3 nucleotides are TGCGCCAGCAGCTTCAAGGACACTGAAGCTTTCTTT. It translates to CASSFKDTEAFF.

In this sample, this clonotype turned up once. V is TRBV12-3 or TRBV12-4 and J is TRBJ2-6; D is perhaps TRBD1 or TRBD2 (5 bases each). There are 15 residues in the CDR3. V lost 1 base and J lost 2, with 6 bases in between. The CDR3 DNA reads as TGTGCCAGCAGTTTAGAGGGACCTGGGGCCAACGTCCTGACTTTC. It codes for CASSLEGPGANVLTF.

This clonotype was picked up many times. The chain uses TRBV4-1 and TRBJ2-3; TRBD2 agrees at 7 bases. CDR3 length equals 16 residues. Looked up from germline, CDR1 is MGHRA and CDR2 is YSYEKL. J lost 0 bases, V lost 4 bases, and 7 bases had no gene match. CDR3 DNA sequence: TGCGCCAGCAGCCGCGCCACTAGCGATAGCACAGATACGCAGTATTTT. This translates into CASSRATSDSTDTQYF.

The rearrangement uses TRBV7-8 and TRBJ2-7; possibly TRBD2 for D (5 bases). This CDR3 comprises 13 residues. The ends were cut back, 5 bases at V and 2 bases at J, with 10 bases in the middle. CDR1 is SGHVS, CDR2 FQNEAQ, per germline. The CDR3 reads CASSLPGTYEQYF. The CDR3 DNA follows: TGTGCCAGCAGCCTCCCGGGAACCTACGAGCAGTACTTC.

The chain joins TRBV12-3 or TRBV12-4 to TRBJ2-2; TRBD2 matches at 10 bases. The V segment lost 6 bases and the J segment 6 bases; nucleotides outside the gene matches: 4. The CDR3 spans 14 residues. In nucleotides, the CDR3 is TGTGCCAGCAGGCCGGGACTAGCGTCCGGGGAGCTGTTTTTT. This codes for CASRPGLASGELFF.

The chain recombines TRBV6-5 with TRBJ2-6, with no clear D. This CDR3 has 15 amino acids. CDR1 and CDR2 (germline): MNHEY, SVGAGI. V lost 6 bases and J lost 4, with 13 bases in between. The CDR3 DNA reads as TGTGCCAGCAGGTTAAGGGATAGGGGGGCCAACGTCCTGACTTTC. Translation: CASRLRDRGANVLTF.

The sample holds many counts of this clonotype. The chain has TRBV7-2 and TRBJ1-5; maybe TRBD1 (5 bases). Germline V gives CDR1 SGHTA, CDR2 FQGNSA. With 4 bases removed from V and 2 bases from J, the gap between germline ends came to 15 bases. The CDR3 is 16 amino acids. CDR3 loop: CASSSRPRGGNQPQHF. CDR3 bases: TGTGCCAGCAGCTCCAGACCCCGAGGGGGCAATCAGCCCCAGCATTTT.

This clonotype has more than one count but fewer than ten. V gene TRBV2 combines with J gene TRBJ1-6; D gene uncertain. Germline V gene data show CDR1 as SNHLY and CDR2 as FYNNEI. This CDR3 has 13 amino acids. The ends were cut back, 7 bases at V and 6 bases at J, with 10 bases in the middle. CDR3 DNA sequence: TGTGCCAGCATTGGAGAGATTAATTCACCCCTCCACTTT. It encodes CASIGEINSPLHF.

The CDR3 coding sequence is TGTGCCAGCAGGGCGAGGGCCGGGGAGCTGTTTTTT. Translation gives CASRARAGELFF. V usage is TRBV7-2 and J usage is TRBJ2-2; maybe TRBD2 (5 bases). Trimming removed 6 bases from V and 6 bases from J, with 8 bases in between. Germline assignment: CDR1 SGHTA and CDR2 FQGNSA. CDR3 length: 12 residues.

This clonotype was seen ten or more times. J is TRBJ2-1 and V is TRBV18; 15 nucleotides agree with TRBD2. The CDR3 contains 19 residues. V lost 6 bases to trimming and J lost 2 bases; unmatched junction nucleotides: 11. Germline CDR1 KGHSH, CDR2 LQKENI. CDR3 sequence reads: CASSPGLAGGPVAYNEQFF. The CDR3 DNA reads TGTGCCAGCTCCCCAGGACTAGCGGGGGGGCCCGTAGCCTACAATGAGCAGTTCTTC.

This clonotype was detected only a few times. The J gene is TRBJ2-7, the V gene TRBV7-9, with 9 nucleotides matching TRBD1. Looked up from germline, CDR1 is SEHNR and CDR2 is FQNEAQ (reference sequence). V was clipped by 1 base and J by 3 bases; unmatched bases: 4. CDR3 length: 15 amino acids. CDR3 DNA sequence: TGTGCCAGCAGCTTAGACTGGGACAGGGACTACGAGCAGTACTTC. This sequence encodes CASSLDWDRDYEQYF.

Ten or more counts support this clonotype. The J gene is TRBJ1-4, the V gene TRBV5-4; 7 nucleotides match TRBD1. This CDR3 region has 18 residues. J lost 5 bases, V lost 4 bases, and 17 bases had no gene match. Germline V gene sequence: CDR1 SGHNT, CDR2 YYREEE (reference sequence). CDR3 sequence (DNA): TGTGCCAGCAGCGGGGGTCGACAGGGAGATACTAGCAATGAAAAACTGTTTTTT. Amino acids: CASSGGRQGDTSNEKLFF.

This clonotype was seen repeatedly, ten times or more. The chain has TRBV6-4 and TRBJ2-3, with 8 bases that match TRBD2. The CDR3 length is 15 residues. V trimming: 4 bases; J trimming: 1 base; junction bases outside the gene matches: 4. Germline V gene data show CDR1 as MRHNA and CDR2 as SNTAGT. The CDR3 DNA reads TGTGCCAGCAGTGGGATTAGCGGGGGCACAGATACGCAGTATTTT. Translation: CASSGISGGTDTQYF.

At least ten counts were recorded for this clonotype. The rearrangement links TRBV7-3 to TRBJ1-1, with 7 bases matching TRBD1. The CDR3 covers 16 residues. J gave up 0 bases and V 0 bases, and 4 bases lay outside the gene matches. Germline CDR1 SGHTA, CDR2 FQGTGA. The CDR3 loop reads CASSLTGTALNTEAFF. In DNA, the CDR3 is TGTGCCAGCAGCTTAACCGGGACAGCCTTGAACACTGAAGCTTTCTTT. The whole variable domain, filled in from reference TRBV7-3 and TRBJ1-1, reads GAGVSQTPSNKVTEKGKYVELRCDPISGHTALYWYRQSLGQGPEFLIYFQGTGAADDSGLPNDRFFAVRPEGSVSTLKIQRTERGDSAVYLCASSLTGTALNTEAFFGQGTRLTVV.

This clonotype was picked up many times. The chain joins TRBV6-5 to TRBJ2-2; 10 positions match TRBD2. The CDR3 length is 16 residues. V was clipped by 4 bases and J by 2 bases; unmatched bases: 4. The germline V gene encodes CDR1 MNHEY and CDR2 SVGAGI. CDR3 residues: CASSSSGGANTGELFF. The DNA for the CDR3 is TGTGCCAGCAGTTCCAGCGGGGGGGCCAACACCGGGGAGCTGTTTTTT.

The sample holds many counts of this clonotype. J is TRBJ2-1 and V is TRBV2, with TRBD1 as a possible D gene (5 bases). From germline, CDR1 is SNHLY and CDR2 FYNNEI. Trimming pared 7 bases from V and 0 bases from J, leaving 10 bases between. This CDR3 contains 14 residues. This CDR3 reads CASKWQGSYNEQFF. For the CDR3, the DNA is TGTGCCAGCAAATGGCAGGGCTCCTACAATGAGCAGTTCTTC.